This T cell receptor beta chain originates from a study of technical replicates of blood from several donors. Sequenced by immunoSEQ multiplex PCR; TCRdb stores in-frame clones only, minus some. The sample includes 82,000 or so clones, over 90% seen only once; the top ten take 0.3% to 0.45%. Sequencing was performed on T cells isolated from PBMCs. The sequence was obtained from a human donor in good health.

As DNA, the CDR3 is TGCGCCAGCAGTATAGCCTTTCTGAACACTGAAGCTTTCTTT. It codes for CASSIAFLNTEAFF. The V gene is TRBV5-1, the J gene TRBJ1-1, with D unclear. The CDR3 is 14 amino acids. Trimming shortened V by 5 bases and J by 0 bases, and 11 bases separated the two germline ends. CDR1 and CDR2 (germline): SGHRS, YFSETQ.